This entry lists 20 T cell receptor beta chains sequenced from one sample in a study of T-cell memory formation after mild COVID-19. TCRdb recomputed calls from the 5' RACE reads with MiXCR, one row per CDR3 protein. The sample lists about 100,000 distinct CDR3 sequences, more than 9.5% seen once, with roughly two fifths in the top ten. Material: PBMCs or a T cell subset sorted from them (not recorded which). The receptors shown here come from a man aged 18 to 35 who had mild COVID-19 (a few samples of this study predate the infection). Cell type and time point are not known.

The genes are TRBV4-1 and TRBJ1-4; TRBD1 matches at 8 bases. The J segment lost 6 bases and the V segment lost 4 bases, leaving 13 bases of the junction unmatched. There are 17 residues in the CDR3. CDR1 is MGHRA and CDR2 is YSYEKL in the germline V gene. The CDR3: CASSPWNPSGGYEKLFF. The DNA of the CDR3 is TGCGCCAGCAGCCCCTGGAACCCTTCAGGGGGCTATGAAAAACTGTTTTTT.

V is TRBV12-3 or TRBV12-4 and J is TRBJ2-3; no definite D call. This CDR3 contains 14 residues. V shed 5 bases and J shed 4 bases, with 13 bases lying between them. CDR3: CASSPLGHPDTQYF. The CDR3 DNA follows: TGTGCCAGCAGTCCGTTGGGTCATCCAGATACGCAGTATTTT.

This clonotype has just a few counts. The rearrangement links TRBV7-9 to TRBJ2-2; either TRBD1 or TRBD2 may fit D (5 bases each). V lost 5 bases and J 4 bases, leaving 23 bases between the germline ends. Germline CDR1 is SEHNR and CDR2 is FQNEAQ (reference sequence). The CDR3 spans 18 residues. CDR3 residues: CASSGQRGVAGSTGELFF. The CDR3 DNA is TGTGCCAGCAGCGGCCAACGAGGGGTCGCGGGTAGCACCGGGGAGCTGTTTTTT.

The chain recombines TRBV20-1 with TRBJ2-7; 9 bases line up with TRBD2. V gave up 5 bases and J gave up 7 bases; unmatched junction bases: 12. This CDR3 has 14 residues. The germline CDR1 and CDR2 sequences are DFQATT and SNEGSKA (reference sequence). CDR3 sequence: CSAVRLAEALEQYV. CDR3 sequence (DNA): TGCAGTGCTGTACGACTAGCGGAGGCTCTTGAGCAGTACGTC.

This clonotype was observed a few times. This chain links TRBV5-1 with TRBJ2-7; 13 nucleotides agree with TRBD2. V was clipped by 7 bases and J by 2 bases; unmatched bases: 12. This CDR3 has 17 residues. Germline loops: CDR1 SGHRS, CDR2 YFSETQ. CDR3 bases: TGCGCCAGCGACGATAGGACTAGCGGGGGTCGACCCTACGAGCAGTACTTC. Translated, it gives CASDDRTSGGRPYEQYF.

The V call is TRBV7-9, the J call TRBJ1-4, with a weak D call TRBD1 (5 bases). CDR1 SEHNR and CDR2 FQNEAQ come from the germline V gene (reference sequence). The length of the CDR3 is 13 residues. Trimming took off 4 bases at V and 8 bases at J, with 11 bases between the two ends. CDR3 sequence reads: CASSWGSGEKLFF. DNA for the CDR3: TGTGCCAGCAGCTGGGGTTCAGGGGAAAAACTGTTTTTT.

V usage is TRBV2 and J usage is TRBJ2-1; 9 positions match TRBD1. Trimming cost V 7 bases and J 10 bases; bases outside gene matches: 11. This CDR3 has 14 amino acids. CDR1 SNHLY and CDR2 FYNNEI come from the germline V gene. The CDR3 bases are TGTGCCAGCATGAGGTCACAGGGGGCTCAAGAGCAGTTCTTC. Translated, it gives CASMRSQGAQEQFF.

The chain links TRBV29-1 to TRBJ2-1; 10 bases fit TRBD2. CDR1 is SQVTM, CDR2 ANQGSEA, per germline. V lost 6 bases and J lost 7; bases outside the gene matches: 6. The CDR3 is 13 residues long. The CDR3 nucleotides are TGCAGCGTCAGCGGGGGGGCCGGGAATGAGCAGTTCTTC. Translating gives CSVSGGAGNEQFF.

The V call is TRBV28, the J call TRBJ2-1; D not resolved. Trimming pared 5 bases from V and 7 bases from J, leaving 6 bases between. This CDR3 comprises 11 residues. CDR1 is MDHEN and CDR2 is SYDVKM in the germline V gene. This CDR3 reads CASSTPNEQFF. The CDR3 bases are TGTGCCAGCAGTACTCCTAATGAGCAGTTCTTC.

J is TRBJ2-7 and V is TRBV7-7; D is unresolved. Germline V CDR1 and CDR2: SSHAT, FNYEAQ (reference sequence). This CDR3 region has 15 residues. The CDR3 loop reads CASSLVPKWGYEQYV. The CDR3 DNA follows: TGTGCTAGCAGCTTAGTACCGAAATGGGGTTACGAGCAGTACGTC.

This sequence joins TRBV7-9 and TRBJ2-3; D is possibly TRBD2 (5 bases). The V end lost 4 bases, the J end lost 2 bases, and 10 bases lay between the germline ends. This CDR3 is built from 14 residues. Germline V gene data show CDR1 as SEHNR and CDR2 as FQNEAQ (reference sequence). The CDR3 coding sequence is TGTGCCAGCAGCTCGAGGGCGGTCACAGATACGCAGTATTTT. Translated, it gives CASSSRAVTDTQYF.

A few counts support this clonotype. The V gene is TRBV9, the J gene TRBJ1-1; maybe TRBD1 (6 bases). CDR1 and CDR2 (germline): SGDLS, YYNGEE. There are 14 residues in the CDR3. Trimming pared 3 bases from V and 8 bases from J, leaving 17 bases between. CDR3 protein: CASSGPGGAAEAFF. CDR3 nucleotides: TGTGCCAGCAGCGGACCGGGGGGGGCCGCAGAAGCTTTCTTT.

The chain has TRBV5-1 and TRBJ2-1, with 10 bases that match TRBD1. The CDR3 extends over 14 amino acids. Germline CDR1 reads SGHRS; CDR2 reads YFSETQ. V was pared by 3 bases and J by 10 bases, with 7 bases of the junction left unmatched. The CDR3 sequence is CASSWGQGQREQFF. As DNA, the CDR3 is TGCGCCAGCAGCTGGGGACAGGGGCAACGGGAGCAGTTCTTC.

Ten or more counts support this clonotype. The chain carries TRBV4-1 and TRBJ2-2; D is unclear. Germline V CDR1 and CDR2: MGHRA, YSYEKL. The CDR3 covers 13 residues. Trimming cost V 4 bases and J 1 base, with 4 bases left between them. CDR3 residues: CASSRRNTGELFF. CDR3 DNA sequence: TGCGCCAGCAGCCGCAGGAACACCGGGGAGCTGTTTTTT.

This rearrangement joins TRBV2 to TRBJ2-1; D possibly corresponds to TRBD2 (5 bases). This CDR3 contains 13 residues. The V end was cut by 4 bases, the J end by 5 bases, with 9 bases between. Germline CDR1 is SNHLY and CDR2 is FYNNEI. The CDR3 loop is CASSGPGNNEQFF. In DNA, the CDR3 is TGTGCCAGCAGTGGGCCGGGGAACAATGAGCAGTTCTTC.

The V and J genes are TRBV7-2 and TRBJ2-5; TRBD2 matches at 11 bases. CDR1 SGHTA and CDR2 FQGNSA come from the germline V gene. The CDR3 sequence is 17 residues long. V gave up 0 bases and J gave up 5 bases; unmatched junction bases: 8. The CDR3 loop is CASSLALAGGRGETQYF. The DNA of the CDR3 is TGTGCCAGCAGCTTAGCGCTAGCGGGGGGCCGGGGGGAGACCCAGTACTTC.

V usage is TRBV28 and J usage is TRBJ2-1; D not resolved. The germline V gene encodes CDR1 MDHEN and CDR2 SYDVKM. V dropped 4 bases and J dropped 8 bases, with 9 bases sitting between them. The CDR3 totals 12 residues. CDR3 protein: CASSSRSHEQFF. CDR3 DNA: TGTGCCAGCAGTTCCCGGTCCCATGAGCAGTTCTTC.

This sequence joins TRBV27 and TRBJ1-1; TRBD1 agrees at 10 bases. The CDR3 extends over 18 amino acids. Germline trimming cut 0 bases from V and 6 bases from J; bases unmatched to any gene: 13. The V gene's germline CDR1 is MNHEY and CDR2 SMNVEV (reference sequence). The CDR3 loop reads CASSLSGTAGTGVAEAFF. In DNA form, the CDR3 reads TGTGCCAGCAGTTTATCGGGGACGGCCGGGACAGGGGTTGCTGAAGCTTTCTTT.

This clonotype was counted between two and nine times. The chain employs TRBV25-1 and TRBJ1-1; D is unclear. CDR3 length: 12 residues. From germline, CDR1 is MGHDK and CDR2 SYGVNS. The V end lost 5 bases, the J end lost 2 bases, and 6 bases lay between the germline ends. In nucleotides, the CDR3 is TGTGCCAGCAGTATGGGAAACACTGAAGCTTTCTTT. Amino acid sequence: CASSMGNTEAFF. Complete variable domain (other parts from reference TRBV25-1 and TRBJ1-1): EADIYQTPRYLVIGTGKKITLECSQTMGHDKMYWYQQDPGMELHLIHYSYGVNSTEKGDLSSESTVSRIRTEHFPLTLESARPSHTSQYLCASSMGNTEAFFGQGTRLTVV.

The rearrangement joins TRBV27 to TRBJ2-3, with 10 bases identical to TRBD1. V lost 3 bases, J lost 7 bases, and 4 bases stayed unmatched. The CDR3 is 14 residues long. The germline gives CDR1 MNHEY, CDR2 SMNVEV (reference sequence). CDR3 amino acids: CASSLRDRGNTQYF. The CDR3 DNA is TGTGCCAGCAGTTTGCGGGACAGGGGAAATACGCAGTATTTT.